This passage covers 25 T cell receptor beta chains from one sample sequenced in a study of blood T cells in healthy people across ages. Alongside a J-beta primer mix, a sample-barcoded 5' primer served in a second PCR lasting roughly 6 to 11 cycles. TCRdb ran MiXCR on the 5' RACE reads and lists one entry per CDR3 protein. The data contain 600,000 to 1,000,000 distinct CDR3 sequences, 58% of them seen just once; the ten biggest clones take up 22%. The sequenced sample consisted of blood. All receptors come from a man in his thirties or forties in good health.

The table lists this clonotype with many counts. The J gene is TRBJ2-4, the V gene TRBV7-9; 10 bases are a match to TRBD1. Germline assignment: CDR1 SEHNR and CDR2 FQNEAQ (reference sequence). After removal of 3 bases from V and 7 bases from J, the junction contained 6 bases not matched to a gene. The CDR3 spans 15 residues. The CDR3 reads CASSLGQGIGNIQYF. The CDR3 DNA reads TGTGCCAGCAGCTTGGGACAGGGGATCGGGAACATTCAGTACTTC.

The chain has TRBV5-5 and TRBJ1-5; D is unresolved. CDR3 length: 14 amino acids. V shed 4 bases and J shed 8 bases, with 16 bases lying between them. The germline CDR1 and CDR2 sequences are SGHKS and YYEKEE (reference sequence). In DNA form, the CDR3 reads TGTGCCAGCAGCCACGTGGGTGTGGTTGAGCCCCAGCATTTT. Its protein is CASSHVGVVEPQHF.

This clonotype showed up just once. The chain employs TRBV6-2 or TRBV6-3 and TRBJ2-1; perhaps TRBD1 as D (5 bases). This CDR3 spans 13 amino acids. V was cut by 8 bases and J by 4 bases, with 12 bases left in between. The V gene's germline CDR1 is MNHEY and CDR2 SVGEGT. Here the CDR3 DNA reads TGTGCCAGCGTAGGTCAGGGATACAATGAGCAGTTCTTC. Its protein product is CASVGQGYNEQFF.

As concerns this clonotype: This may be a read error, as it is one base from a much larger clone. The chain has TRBV7-2 and TRBJ2-7, with 7 bases that match TRBD2. Germline-derived CDR1 and CDR2 are SGHTA and FQGNSA. This CDR3 region has 14 residues. Germline trimming cut 7 bases from V and 7 bases from J; bases unmatched to any gene: 13. The CDR3 loop is CASTGLAAYNEQYF. The CDR3 DNA follows: TGTGCCAGCACCGGGCTAGCGGCATACAATGAGCAGTACTTC.

The chain joins TRBV27 to TRBJ1-4; D possibly corresponds to TRBD1 (5 bases). The germline V gene has CDR1 MNHEY and CDR2 SMNVEV (reference sequence). This CDR3 is 16 amino acids long. Deletions cut 5 bases from V and 8 bases from J, with 21 bases between. CDR3 residues: CASSNSVAGREEKLFF. The CDR3 nucleotides are TGTGCCAGCAGTAATTCGGTAGCAGGGCGAGAGGAAAAACTGTTTTTT. Full variable domain (missing parts from reference TRBV27 and TRBJ1-4): EAQVTQNPRYLITVTGKKLTVTCSQNMNHEYMSWYRQDPGLGLRQIYYSMNVEVTDKGDVPEGYKVSRKEKRNFPLILESPSPNQTSLYFCASSNSVAGREEKLFFGSGTQLSVL.

The DNA for the CDR3 is TGTGCCAGCAGCGTAGACGTCAACTACTATGGCTACACCTTC. It specifies CASSVDVNYYGYTF. This chain connects TRBV9 to TRBJ1-2; unclear D gene. The CDR3 is made up of 14 amino acids. Deletions cut 0 bases from V and 3 bases from J, with 9 bases between. Germline V CDR1 and CDR2: SGDLS, YYNGEE.

The CDR3 nucleotides are TGTGCCAGCAGCCCGACTAGCGGGAAAACAGATACGCAGTATTTT. Its protein product is CASSPTSGKTDTQYF. The rearrangement links TRBV7-9 to TRBJ2-3; 11 bases are a match to TRBD2. From germline, CDR1 is SEHNR and CDR2 FQNEAQ (reference sequence). The CDR3 loop spans 15 amino acids. V lost 5 bases, J lost 3 bases, and 4 bases stayed unmatched.

V and J are TRBV13 and TRBJ1-5; tentative D call: TRBD1 (5 bases). The CDR3 runs 14 residues. Trimming removed 5 bases at V and 4 bases at J, with 12 bases between. Germline V gene sequence: CDR1 PRHDT, CDR2 FYEKMQ (reference sequence). CDR3 DNA: TGTGCCAGCAGCCGAGGGACCATAAATCAGCCCCAGCATTTT. Amino acids: CASSRGTINQPQHF. The whole variable domain, filled in from reference TRBV13 and TRBJ1-5, reads AAGVIQSPRHLIKEKRETATLKCYPIPRHDTVYWYQQGPGQDPQFLISFYEKMQSDKGSIPDRFSAQQFSDYHSELNMSSLELGDSALYFCASSRGTINQPQHFGDGTRLSIL.

V usage is TRBV4-3 and J usage is TRBJ2-7; 8 nucleotides line up with TRBD2. V lost 4 bases, J lost 3 bases, and 11 bases stayed unmatched. This CDR3 is 16 amino acids long. Germline CDR1 and CDR2: LGHNA and YSLEER. CDR3 nucleotides: TGCGCCAGCAGCCCATTCGCCACTAGCGGAGTCTACGAGCAGTACTTC. This sequence encodes CASSPFATSGVYEQYF.

The chain carries TRBV30 and TRBJ1-5; D uncertain. Germline CDR1 reads GTSNPN; CDR2 reads SVGIG (reference sequence). Trimming removed 1 base at V and 3 bases at J, with 10 bases between. This CDR3 spans 14 amino acids. For the CDR3, the DNA is TGTGCCTGGAGTGCGGTGGGGATCAATCAGCCCCAGCATTTT. It encodes CAWSAVGINQPQHF. The variable domain in full, completed from reference TRBV30 and TRBJ1-5, reads SQTIHQWPATLVQPVGSPLSLECTVEGTSNPNLYWYRQAAGRGLQLLFYSVGIGQISSEVPQNLSASRPQDRQFILSSKKLLLSDSGFYLCAWSAVGINQPQHFGDGTRLSIL.

V is TRBV12-3 or TRBV12-4 and J is TRBJ1-2; D call uncertain. The CDR3 length is 12 residues. The V and J ends lost 1 base and 7 bases respectively, with 7 bases between them. DNA for the CDR3: TGTGCCAGCAGTTTAGTGATCTCTGGCTACACCTTC. Translation: CASSLVISGYTF.

The CDR3 region is CASSWGFGGITDTQYF. CDR3 DNA: TGTGCCAGCAGCTGGGGCTTTGGCGGGATAACAGATACGCAGTATTTT. This sequence joins TRBV5-6 and TRBJ2-3; D perhaps matches TRBD2 (6 bases). V shed 3 bases and J shed 3 bases, with 17 bases lying between them. CDR1 is SGHDT and CDR2 is YYEEEE in the germline V gene. The CDR3 sequence is 16 residues long.

This clonotype has only a few counts. The chain joins TRBV9 to TRBJ1-5; no definite D call. Germline lookup yields CDR1 SGDLS and CDR2 YYNGEE. V was trimmed by 1 base and J by 2 bases, leaving 13 bases between them. The CDR3 loop spans 16 amino acids. The CDR3: CASSVYARTGNQPQHF. In DNA form, the CDR3 reads TGTGCCAGCAGCGTATATGCCCGAACGGGCAATCAGCCCCAGCATTTT.

The V gene is TRBV20-1, the J gene TRBJ2-5, with a tentative D call TRBD1 (6 bases). The last part of the DNA fits TRBJ2-7 better; the J call may be wrong. Germline CDR1 is DFQATT and CDR2 is SNEGSKA (reference sequence). The length of the CDR3 is 15 residues. The CDR3 DNA follows: TGCAGTGCCCAAAGGGCAGGGGTCGAGCACGGCGAGCAGTACTTC. Translating it yields CSAQRAGVEHGEQYF.

The sample holds a few counts of this clonotype. This sequence joins TRBV7-9 and TRBJ2-7, with 9 bases lining up with TRBD2. The trim removed 3 bases at V and 3 bases at J, leaving 3 bases unmatched. The CDR3 runs to 14 residues. In germline, CDR1 is SEHNR, CDR2 FQNEAQ (reference sequence). The CDR3 coding sequence is TGTGCCAGCAGCTTTAGCGGGAGTCACTACGAGCAGTACTTC. It encodes CASSFSGSHYEQYF.

The chain recombines TRBV29-1 with TRBJ2-4; the D gene is possibly TRBD2 (5 bases). Trimming removed 1 base at V and 2 bases at J, with 12 bases between. From germline, CDR1 is SQVTM and CDR2 ANQGSEA. The CDR3 has 15 amino acids. CDR3 nucleotides: TGCAGCGTTGAAGTTCCCCGAGGGACCAAAAACATTCAGTACTTC. It translates to CSVEVPRGTKNIQYF.

The V call is TRBV10-3, the J call TRBJ2-3; 9 positions match TRBD2. The V gene's germline CDR1 is ENHRY and CDR2 SYGVKD. This CDR3 has 15 residues. V shed 7 bases and J 3 bases; nucleotides not matched to a gene: 8. The CDR3 DNA reads as TGTGCCATCAAGGCGGGAGGGCCTCTGACAGATACGCAGTATTTT. Its translation: CAIKAGGPLTDTQYF.

The rearrangement uses TRBV7-2 and TRBJ2-3; tentatively, D is TRBD2 (5 bases). Germline V gene data show CDR1 as SGHTA and CDR2 as FQGNSA. The CDR3 runs to 14 residues. V lost 1 base and J lost 4, with 9 bases in between. The chain's CDR3 is CASSLGRTADTQYF. CDR3 coding DNA: TGTGCCAGCAGCTTAGGCAGGACTGCAGATACGCAGTATTTT.

This chain joins TRBV6-1 and TRBJ2-1; perhaps TRBD2 as D (6 bases). V was trimmed by 3 bases and J by 8 bases, leaving 14 bases between them. CDR3 length: 14 residues. Germline loops: CDR1 MNHNS, CDR2 SASEGT. The CDR3 region is CASSEAWGGDEQFF. CDR3 sequence (DNA): TGTGCCAGCAGTGAGGCTTGGGGAGGCGATGAGCAGTTCTTC.

As regards this clonotype: At one of its ends the junction is not consistent with the germline gene, which may arise from a read error. The gene calls are TRBV7-6 and TRBJ2-5; 8 nucleotides match TRBD2. The CDR3 extends over 15 amino acids. CDR1 is SGHVS, CDR2 FNYEAQ, per germline. DNA for the CDR3: TGTGCCAGCAGCTCAACCGGACTAGCAGAAGAGACCCAGTACTTT. This gives the protein CASSSTGLAEETQYF.

The genes are TRBV4-2 and TRBJ2-5; D is perhaps TRBD1 or TRBD2 (5 bases each). CDR3 length equals 14 residues. Germline V gene lookup returns CDR1 LGHNA and CDR2 YNFKEQ. The V gene lost 3 bases and the J gene lost 4 bases, with 12 bases spanning the gap. The CDR3 DNA reads TGTGCCAGCAGCCAGGGGGAGATAGGAGAGACCCAGTACTTC. This codes for CASSQGEIGETQYF.

The chain uses TRBV6-5 and TRBJ2-3, with D maybe TRBD2 (5 bases). V was clipped by 4 bases and J by 5 bases, with 10 bases between them. This CDR3 region has 13 residues. Germline values: CDR1 MNHEY, CDR2 SVGAGI. This CDR3 reads CASSSLGVDTQYF. CDR3 nucleotides: TGTGCCAGCAGTTCGTTGGGAGTAGATACGCAGTATTTT.

This chain joins TRBV29-1 and TRBJ2-5; perhaps TRBD2 as D (6 bases). The DNA matches TRBJ2-7 better at its end, which makes the J call doubtful. Looked up from germline, CDR1 is SQVTM and CDR2 is ANQGSEA. The CDR3 is 13 amino acids. The CDR3 bases are TGCAGCGTTGGGCGGGGAGGTGGAAACGAGCAGTACTTC. Translating gives CSVGRGGGNEQYF.

This clonotype has a handful of counts. A junction end diverges from the germline sequence, so it may reflect a read error. The CDR3 region is CSAEPGLLAYEQYF. Written as DNA, the CDR3 is TGCAGCGCTGAACCGGGACTACTAGCCTACGAGCAGTACTTC. V usage is TRBV29-1 and J usage is TRBJ2-4, with TRBD2 matching over 7 bases. Matching the DNA end better, TRBJ2-7 makes the J call doubtful. Germline values: CDR1 SQVTM, CDR2 ANQGSEA. CDR3 length: 14 residues.

The J gene is TRBJ2-7, the V gene TRBV27; 7 nucleotides align to TRBD1. The germline gives CDR1 MNHEY, CDR2 SMNVEV (reference sequence). The CDR3 covers 14 residues. V trimming: 3 bases; J trimming: 4 bases; junction bases outside the gene matches: 6. DNA for the CDR3: TGTGCCAGCAGTTTCAAGGGGGCAGGATACGAGCAGTACTTC. This translates into CASSFKGAGYEQYF.